The clone carrying this TCR beta chain was counted between two and nine times. The record originates from a study of patients and donors after allogeneic stem cell transplantation. CDR1 SGHRS and CDR2 YFSETQ come from the germline V gene. The V end lost 4 bases, the J end lost 4 bases, and 10 bases lay between the germline ends. The length of the CDR3 is 13 residues. MiXCR, applied by TCRdb to the RT-PCR reads, yields one record per CDR3 protein. The sample shows about 200,000 distinct CDR3 sequences, less than 45% of them seen only once. Sequenced: blood, either unsorted or a sorted T cell fraction (not recorded which). The chain is built from TRBV5-1 and TRBJ2-3; no firm D call. The receptor was isolated from a human donor who was either an allogeneic HSCT recipient or a stem cell or donor lymphocyte infusion donor (not recorded which). It is not recorded whose cells these are; they may come from a transplant donor. The CDR3 region is CASSPVFSDTQYF. The CDR3, as DNA: TGCGCCAGCAGCCCGGTCTTCTCAGATACGCAGTATTTT.